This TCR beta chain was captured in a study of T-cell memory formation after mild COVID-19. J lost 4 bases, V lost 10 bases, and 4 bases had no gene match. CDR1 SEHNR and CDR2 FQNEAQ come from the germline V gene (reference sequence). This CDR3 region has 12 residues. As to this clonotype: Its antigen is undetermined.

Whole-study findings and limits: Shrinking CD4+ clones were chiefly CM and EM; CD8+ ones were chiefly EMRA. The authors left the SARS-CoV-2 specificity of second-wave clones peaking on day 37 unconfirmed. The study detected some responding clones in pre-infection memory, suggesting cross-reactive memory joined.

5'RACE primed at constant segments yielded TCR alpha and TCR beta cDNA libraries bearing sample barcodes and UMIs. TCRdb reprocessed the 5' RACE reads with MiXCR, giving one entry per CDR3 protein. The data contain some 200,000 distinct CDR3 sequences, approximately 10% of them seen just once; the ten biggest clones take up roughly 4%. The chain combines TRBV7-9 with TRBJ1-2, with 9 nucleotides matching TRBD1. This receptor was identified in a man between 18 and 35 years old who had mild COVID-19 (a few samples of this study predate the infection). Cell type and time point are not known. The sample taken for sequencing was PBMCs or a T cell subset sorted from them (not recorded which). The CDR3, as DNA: TGTGCCATCGGGGACAGGGTCTATGGCTACACCTTC. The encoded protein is CAIGDRVYGYTF.